This T cell receptor beta chain was sequenced for a study of blood T cell repertoires in COVID-19. Measured with immunoSEQ multiplex PCR; TCRdb has only the in-frame clones, and not every one. The repertoire holds 250,000 or so clones, 85% seen once, with roughly 6.7% in the top ten. This clonotype was obtained from a woman between 45 and 65 years old who had been exposed to COVID-19. Source material: PBMCs or T cells enriched from blood (not recorded which).

CDR3 region: CASSHKRAGEAFF. As DNA, the CDR3 is TGTGCCAGCAGCCATAAGCGGGCAGGAGAAGCTTTCTTT. V gene TRBV14 combines with J gene TRBJ1-1; D is unclear. The V and J ends lost 3 bases and 8 bases respectively, with 13 bases between them. Germline CDR1 is SGHDN and CDR2 is FVKESK. The CDR3 spans 13 residues.